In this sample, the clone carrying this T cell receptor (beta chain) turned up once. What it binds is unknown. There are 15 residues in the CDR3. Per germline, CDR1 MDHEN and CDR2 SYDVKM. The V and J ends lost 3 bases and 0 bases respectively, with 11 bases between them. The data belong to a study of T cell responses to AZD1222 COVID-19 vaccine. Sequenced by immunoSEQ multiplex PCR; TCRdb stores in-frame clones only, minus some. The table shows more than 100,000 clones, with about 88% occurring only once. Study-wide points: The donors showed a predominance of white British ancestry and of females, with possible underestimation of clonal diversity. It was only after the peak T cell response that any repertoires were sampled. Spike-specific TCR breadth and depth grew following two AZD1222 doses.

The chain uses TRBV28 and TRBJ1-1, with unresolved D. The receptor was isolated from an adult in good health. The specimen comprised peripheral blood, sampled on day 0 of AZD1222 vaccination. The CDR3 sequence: CASSFPLGLNTEAFF. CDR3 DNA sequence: TGTGCCAGCAGTTTCCCCCTCGGACTGAACACTGAAGCTTTCTTT.